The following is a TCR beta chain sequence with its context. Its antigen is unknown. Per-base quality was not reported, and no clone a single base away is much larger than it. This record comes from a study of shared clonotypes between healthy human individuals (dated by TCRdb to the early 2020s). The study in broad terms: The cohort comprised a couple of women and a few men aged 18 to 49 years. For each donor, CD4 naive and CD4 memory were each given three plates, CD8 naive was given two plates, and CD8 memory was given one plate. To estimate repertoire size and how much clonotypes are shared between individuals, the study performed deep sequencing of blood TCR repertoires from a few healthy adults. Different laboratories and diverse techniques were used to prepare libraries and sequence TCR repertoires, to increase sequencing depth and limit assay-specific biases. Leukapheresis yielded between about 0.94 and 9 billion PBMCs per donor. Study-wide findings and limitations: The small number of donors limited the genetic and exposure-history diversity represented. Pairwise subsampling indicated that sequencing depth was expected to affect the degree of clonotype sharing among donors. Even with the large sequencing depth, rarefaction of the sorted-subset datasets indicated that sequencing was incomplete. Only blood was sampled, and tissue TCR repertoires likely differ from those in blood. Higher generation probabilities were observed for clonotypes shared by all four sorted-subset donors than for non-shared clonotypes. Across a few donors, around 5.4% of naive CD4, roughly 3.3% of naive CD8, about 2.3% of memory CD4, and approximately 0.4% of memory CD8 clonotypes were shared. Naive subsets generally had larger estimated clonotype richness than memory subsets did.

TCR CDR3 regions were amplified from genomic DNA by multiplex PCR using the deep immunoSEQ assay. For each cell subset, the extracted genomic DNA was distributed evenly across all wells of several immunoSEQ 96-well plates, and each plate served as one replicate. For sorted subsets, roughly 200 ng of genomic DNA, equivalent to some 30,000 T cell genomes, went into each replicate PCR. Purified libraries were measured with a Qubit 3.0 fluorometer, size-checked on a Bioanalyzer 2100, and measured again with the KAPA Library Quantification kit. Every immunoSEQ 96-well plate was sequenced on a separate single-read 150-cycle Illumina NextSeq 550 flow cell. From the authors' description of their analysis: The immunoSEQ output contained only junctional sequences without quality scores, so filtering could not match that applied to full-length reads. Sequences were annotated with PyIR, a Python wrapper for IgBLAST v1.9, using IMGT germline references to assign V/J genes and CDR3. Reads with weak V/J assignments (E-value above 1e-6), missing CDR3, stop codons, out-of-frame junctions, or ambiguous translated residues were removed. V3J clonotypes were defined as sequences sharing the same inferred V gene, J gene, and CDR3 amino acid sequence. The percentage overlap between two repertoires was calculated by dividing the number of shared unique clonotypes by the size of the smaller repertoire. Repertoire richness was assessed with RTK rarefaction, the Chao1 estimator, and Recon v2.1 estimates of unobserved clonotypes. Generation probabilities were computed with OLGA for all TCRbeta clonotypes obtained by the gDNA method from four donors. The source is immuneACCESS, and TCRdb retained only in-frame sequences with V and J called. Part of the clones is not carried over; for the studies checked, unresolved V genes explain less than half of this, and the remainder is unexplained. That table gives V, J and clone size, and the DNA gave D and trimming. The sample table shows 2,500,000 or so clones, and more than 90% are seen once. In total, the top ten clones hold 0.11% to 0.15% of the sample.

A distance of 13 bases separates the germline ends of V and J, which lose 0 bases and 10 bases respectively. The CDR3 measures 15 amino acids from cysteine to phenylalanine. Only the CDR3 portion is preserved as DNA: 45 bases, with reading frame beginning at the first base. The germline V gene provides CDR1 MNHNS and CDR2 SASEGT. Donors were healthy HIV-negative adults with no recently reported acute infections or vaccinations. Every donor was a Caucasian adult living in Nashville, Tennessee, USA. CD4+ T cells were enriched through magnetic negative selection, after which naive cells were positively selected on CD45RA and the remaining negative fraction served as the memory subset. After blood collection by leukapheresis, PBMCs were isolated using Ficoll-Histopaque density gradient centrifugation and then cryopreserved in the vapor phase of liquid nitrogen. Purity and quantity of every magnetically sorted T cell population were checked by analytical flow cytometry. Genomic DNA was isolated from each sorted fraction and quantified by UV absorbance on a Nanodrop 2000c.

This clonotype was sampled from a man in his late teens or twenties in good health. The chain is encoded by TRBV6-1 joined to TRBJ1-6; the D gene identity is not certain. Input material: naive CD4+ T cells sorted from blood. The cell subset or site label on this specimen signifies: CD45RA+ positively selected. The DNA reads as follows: TGTGCCAGCAGTGAAGCCCCGGGAGGAGGGTCACCCCTCCACTTT. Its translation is CASSEAPGGGSPLHF.